A selection of T cell receptor beta chains follows, all from one sample in a study of cytotoxic CD8 clonotypes in ibrutinib-treated CLL. Clones were sequenced by immunoSEQ multiplex PCR, and TCRdb holds only the in-frame ones, with some missing. The table shows some 200,000 clones, with 70% to 75% occurring only once. The sample was PBMCs, taken after 12 months of ibrutinib treatment. These receptors were collected from a human donor with chronic lymphocytic leukemia. Both conserved end residues are part of each CDR3. D genes are given only for firm matches. A clone size is listed for some rows: how often the clone was seen (once, few, many), or a class if it is expanded.

. . TRBJ2-7 TRBV29-1 TGCAGCGTTGAGGGCACACAGGGCCACAACGAGCAGTACTTC CSVEGTQGHNEQYF
. TRBD2 TRBJ2-7 TRBV5-1 TGCGCCAGCAGCTCCGGACTTGGCGGGGGGGACTCCTACGAGCAGTACTTC CASSSGLGGGDSYEQYF
. TRBD2 TRBJ2-2 TRBV30 TGTGCCTGGGACGATAGCGGGCTGAACACCGGGGAGCTGTTTTTT CAWDDSGLNTGELFF
. . TRBJ1-1 TRBV27 TGTGCCAGCAGTCGATGGGGGGGCGCGACTGAAGCTTTCTTT CASSRWGGATEAFF
. . TRBJ1-2 TRBV19 TGTGCCAGTAGCACTAACCGACCCTATGGCTACACCTTC CASSTNRPYGYTF
. TRBD2 TRBJ2-3 TRBV14 TGTGCCAGCAGCCCCCACCGACTAGCGGGAGTAGGAGATACGCAGTATTTT CASSPHRLAGVGDTQYF
. TRBD1 TRBJ2-7 TRBV6-6 TGTGCCAGCAGTTACAGGGACAGGGGCTACGAGCAGTACTTC CASSYRDRGYEQYF
. . TRBJ1-2 TRBV2 TGTGCCAGCAGTGAGACAGGCCAAGCTAACTATGGCTACACCTTC CASSETGQANYGYTF
. . TRBJ2-3 TRBV7-9 TGTGCCAGCAGCTTAATCGGACCAGATACGCAGTATTTT CASSLIGPDTQYF
. TRBD1 TRBJ1-1 TRBV30 TGTGCCTGGAAATTTGGGGACAGAGGGGACACTGAAGCTTTCTTT CAWKFGDRGDTEAFF
. TRBD2 TRBJ2-7 TRBV7-2 TGTGCCAGCAGCTTCCTTGGGACTAGGCGGGTTTCCTACGAGCAGTACTTC CASSFLGTRRVSYEQYF
. TRBD2 TRBJ2-7 TRBV2 TGTGCCAGCATGGGGGGAGGGAGCGGGAGGGCCGGCGAGCAGTACTTC CASMGGGSGRAGEQYF
. TRBD1 TRBJ1-6 TRBV5-1 TGCGCCAGCAGCCCATTGACAGGGGTCGATTCACCCCTCCACTTT CASSPLTGVDSPLHF
. . TRBJ1-1 TRBV30 TGTGCCTGGAGTGTGCCGGCGCTGAACACTGAAGCTTTCTTT CAWSVPALNTEAFF
. . TRBJ1-2 TRBV6-5 TGTGCCAGCAGTTACTCGAGAGCCGGGGATTTCTATGGCTACACCTTC CASSYSRAGDFYGYTF
. . TRBJ1-1 TRBV18 TGTGCCAGCTCACCATTCGACAGGATGAACACTGAAGCTTTCTTT CASSPFDRMNTEAFF
. . TRBJ2-7 TRBV7-9 TGTGCCAGCAGCTGGGAGTTGTACGAGCAGTACTTC CASSWELYEQYF
. . TRBJ2-2 TRBV7-8 TGTGCCAGCAGCTTGGGGGGCGGCACCGGGGAGCTGTTTTTT CASSLGGGTGELFF
. TRBD1 TRBJ1-2 TRBV5-8 TGTGCCAGCAGCTTGGGGACAGGGGGCTACACCTTC CASSLGTGGYTF
. . TRBJ1-2 TRBV30 TGTGCCTTGGGGTCGGGCTATGGCTACACCTTC CALGSGYGYTF
once . TRBJ2-5 TRBV29-1 TGCAGCGTACAGGGATGGGAGACCCAGTACTTC CSVQGWETQYF
. . TRBJ1-2 TRBV27 TGTGCCAGCAGCTACGGGGGCTTAAGTGCTAACTATGGCTACACCTTC CASSYGGLSANYGYTF
. . TRBJ2-1 TRBV4-1 TGCGCCAGCAGCCAAGATTCGGTGATAAGTGAGCAGTTCTTC CASSQDSVISEQFF
. . TRBJ1-1 TRBV30 TGTGCCTGGAGGGTGAGTAGAGGGAACACTGAAGCTTTCTTT CAWRVSRGNTEAFF
few TRBD1 TRBJ1-4 TRBV6-5 TGTGCCAGCAGTTACTCTGTACAGGGGGCAGGAAAACTGTTTTTT CASSYSVQGAGKLFF
. . TRBJ1-1 TRBV4-3 TGCGCCAGCAGACACGGGGGGCTGAACACTGAAGCTTTCTTT CASRHGGLNTEAFF
. TRBD2 TRBJ2-1 TRBV6-5 TGTGCCAGCAGTTCCGGGACTAGCGGCCCCTACAATGAGCAGTTCTTC CASSSGTSGPYNEQFF
. . TRBJ2-7 TRBV11-2 TGTGCCAGCAGCTCCCAGGGATACGAGCAGTACTTC CASSSQGYEQYF
few . TRBJ1-2 TRBV18 TGTGCCAGCTCACCACAGGGGACTTCCACTTCTAACTATGGCTACACCTTC CASSPQGTSTSNYGYTF
. . TRBJ2-3 TRBV29-1 TGCAGCGTTGAAGTCCTAGCGATAGATACGCAGTATTTT CSVEVLAIDTQYF
. TRBD1 TRBJ1-2 TRBV5-6 TGTGCCAGCAGCTTGCGCACAGGGGGCGGTCCGGACTATGGCTACACCTTC CASSLRTGGGPDYGYTF
. . TRBJ1-4 TRBV19 TGTGCCAGTAAGTGGACGGAGGATGAAAAACTGTTTTTT CASKWTEDEKLFF
. TRBD1 TRBJ1-5 TRBV10-3 TGTGCCATCAGTGAGGGACAGGGGGCAGATCAGCCCCAGCATTTT CAISEGQGADQPQHF
. . TRBJ2-7 TRBV6-6 TGTGCCAGCAGTTACTTGGGTTTAAACGAGCAGTACTTC CASSYLGLNEQYF
. . TRBJ2-2 TRBV25-1 TGTGCCAGCAGTGCCAGGGCGAACACCGGGGAGCTGTTTTTT CASSARANTGELFF
few . TRBJ1-5 TRBV28 TGTGCCAGCAGTTTCGGGTTTGGCAATCAGCCCCAGCATTTT CASSFGFGNQPQHF
once TRBD1 TRBJ1-2 TRBV5-6 TGTGCCAGCGACGGACAGGGACTTAACTATGGCTACACCTTC CASDGQGLNYGYTF
. . TRBJ2-5 TRBV29-1 TGCAGCGTTGGTGGGACTGAGGGGACCCAGTACTTC CSVGGTEGTQYF
. . TRBJ1-2 TRBV28 TGTGCCAGCAGTTTAGCTGGGAGAGGCTACACCTTC CASSLAGRGYTF
. TRBD2 TRBJ2-3 TRBV4-3 TGCGCCAGCAGCCAAGGCGTTGGGACTAGCGGTCCGAGGGCAGATACGCAGTATTTT CASSQGVGTSGPRADTQYF
few TRBD1 TRBJ1-5 TRBV5-6 TGTGCCAGCAGCTCCCGGGACAGGGGATACAATCAGCCCCAGCATTTT CASSSRDRGYNQPQHF
once . TRBJ2-1 TRBV9 TGTGCCAGCAATGGGGATCGCTCCCTCTTTACCTACAATGAGCAGTTCTTC CASNGDRSLFTYNEQFF